One sample yielded the 28 T cell receptor beta chains listed below, sequenced in a study of early T cells in non-severe SARS-CoV-2 infection (dated by TCRdb to the early 2020s). Library prep was done by 5' RACE. These reads were obtained on a NextSeq 500. TCRdb reprocessing: public reads trimmed at Q25 with fastp, clones called with MiXCR, in-frame beta chains kept. Identical CDR3 protein sequences are pooled into one entry, listed with their most common genes and DNA. The sample contains fewer than 80,000 distinct CDR3 sequences, around a tenth of them found a single time. The ten largest clones capture under 6.5% of the sample. Source material: whole blood. The source of these receptors is an adult who was a healthcare worker with PCR-confirmed SARS-CoV-2 infection or an uninfected control (not recorded which).

This clonotype was found many times. The genes are TRBV18 and TRBJ2-1; the match to TRBD2 covers 9 bases. The CDR3 runs 16 residues. The germline V gene has CDR1 KGHSH and CDR2 LQKENI. Trimming cost V 0 bases and J 7 bases; bases outside gene matches: 7. The CDR3 DNA is TGTGCCAGCTCACCACCGGCGGGGGGGCCGGGAAATGAGCAGTTCTTC. This sequence encodes CASSPPAGGPGNEQFF.

The gene calls are TRBV7-9 and TRBJ2-3; D is perhaps TRBD1 or TRBD2 (6 bases each). Deletions cut 3 bases from V and 3 bases from J, with 13 bases between. Germline V gene data show CDR1 as SEHNR and CDR2 as FQNEAQ (reference sequence). The CDR3 is 15 amino acids. CDR3 DNA sequence: TGTGCCAGCAGCTTGAGAGTAGGGGGGACAGATACGCAGTATTTT. Translating gives CASSLRVGGTDTQYF.

The sample holds a few counts of this clonotype. The chain has TRBV6-2 or TRBV6-3 and TRBJ2-7, with TRBD2 matching over 10 bases. The germline V gene has CDR1 MNHEY and CDR2 SVGEGT. The trim removed 2 bases at V and 6 bases at J, leaving 7 bases unmatched. This CDR3 region has 15 residues. The CDR3 DNA reads TGTGCCAGCAGTTACGCTCCTAGCGGGAGAGGCGAGCAGTACTTC. This codes for CASSYAPSGRGEQYF.

This CDR3 is CSATVSDTQYF. CDR3 in DNA: TGCAGCGCCACGGTATCAGATACGCAGTATTTT. The V gene is TRBV29-1, the J gene TRBJ2-3; D remains ambiguous. The CDR3 spans 11 residues. Trimming shortened V by 7 bases and J by 4 bases, and 9 bases separated the two germline ends. The germline V gene has CDR1 SQVTM and CDR2 ANQGSEA.

V and J are TRBV5-1 and TRBJ2-3; D is uncertain. Deletions cut 4 bases from V and 1 base from J, with 13 bases between. CDR1 and CDR2 from the germline V gene are SGHRS and YFSETQ. There are 15 residues in the CDR3. The CDR3 loop is CASSQRLSGTDTQYF. The CDR3 DNA reads as TGCGCCAGCAGCCAGAGGTTATCGGGCACAGATACGCAGTATTTT.

This clonotype has a handful of counts. This chain joins TRBV7-2 and TRBJ1-6; D unresolved. The CDR3 has 15 amino acids. V dropped 5 bases and J dropped 1 base, with 9 bases sitting between them. CDR1 is SGHTA, CDR2 FQGNSA, per germline. The CDR3 loop is CASSPTVSYNSPLHF. CDR3 in DNA: TGTGCCAGCAGCCCCACTGTTTCCTATAATTCACCCCTCCACTTT.

The CDR3 reads CASSLLRQTGTDTQYF. CDR3 nucleotide sequence: TGTGCCAGCAGCCTCCTCCGACAGACGGGCACAGATACGCAGTATTTT. The gene calls are TRBV5-5 and TRBJ2-3; maybe TRBD1 (5 bases). V lost 4 bases and J lost 1, with 16 bases in between. In germline, CDR1 is SGHKS, CDR2 YYEKEE (reference sequence). The length of the CDR3 is 16 residues.

V is TRBV7-3 and J is TRBJ2-5; 9 bases are shared with TRBD1. Germline CDR1 reads SGHTA; CDR2 reads FQGTGA. This CDR3 comprises 13 residues. V trimming: 3 bases; J trimming: 5 bases; junction bases outside the gene matches: 1. CDR3: CASSFDRGETQYF. DNA for the CDR3: TGTGCCAGCAGCTTCGACAGGGGGGAGACCCAGTACTTC.

This chain links TRBV12-3 or TRBV12-4 with TRBJ2-2; D is undetermined. V lost 4 bases to trimming and J lost 4 bases, with 10 bases between them. The CDR3 runs to 14 residues. CDR3 residues: CASSSHMTTGELFF. The CDR3, as DNA: TGTGCCAGCAGTTCCCACATGACCACCGGGGAGCTGTTTTTT.

This rearrangement joins TRBV5-6 to TRBJ2-1; 7 positions match TRBD2. The CDR3 contains 15 residues. The junction had 9 bases not matched to a gene; V was cut back by 2 bases and J by 7 bases. CDR1 and CDR2 from the germline V gene are SGHDT and YYEEEE. The CDR3: CASSLAGPRGNEQFF. In nucleotides, the CDR3 is TGTGCCAGCAGCTTAGCGGGGCCTCGGGGGAATGAGCAGTTCTTC. Full variable domain (outside the CDR3, taken from reference TRBV5-6 and TRBJ2-1): DAGVTQSPTHLIKTRGQQVTLRCSPKSGHDTVSWYQQALGQGPQFIFQYYEEEERQRGNFPDRFSGHQFPNYSSELNVNALLLGDSALYLCASSLAGPRGNEQFFGPGTRLTVL.

This clonotype was seen a few times. The chain couples TRBV6-5 to TRBJ1-3; D remains ambiguous. The V end was cut by 11 bases, the J end by 4 bases, with 9 bases between. Germline V gene data show CDR1 as MNHEY and CDR2 as SVGAGI. The CDR3 runs 11 residues. Written as DNA, the CDR3 is TGTGCCGTCAAAAAGGGAAACACCATATATTTT. Its protein product is CAVKKGNTIYF.

A word on this clonotype: This clone may be a read error of a much larger clone one base away. This chain connects TRBV27 to TRBJ1-2; 9 bases are a match to TRBD1. This CDR3 spans 15 amino acids. Germline values: CDR1 MNHEY, CDR2 SMNVEV (reference sequence). In DNA form, the CDR3 reads TGTGCCAACAGTTTATCGGGACAGGGTCCGGGCGGCTACACCTTC. Translated: CANSLSGQGPGGYTF.

This chain connects TRBV7-8 to TRBJ1-6; D gene ambiguous. Trimming removed 4 bases from V and 3 bases from J, with 13 bases in between. Germline V CDR1 and CDR2: SGHVS, FQNEAQ. The CDR3 totals 16 residues. The CDR3 nucleotides are TGTGCCAGCAGCTCGAGTGGCAGCAACTATAATTCACCCCTCCACTTT. Its protein product is CASSSSGSNYNSPLHF.

This clonotype has at least ten counts. The chain joins TRBV19 to TRBJ1-2; 11 positions agree with TRBD1. From germline, CDR1 is LNHDA and CDR2 SQIVND (reference sequence). The ends lost 3 bases at V and 4 bases at J; junction bases unmatched: 4. The length of the CDR3 is 15 residues. For the CDR3, the DNA is TGTGCCAGTAGTATTGCAGGGACAGGGGGCTATGGCTACACCTTC. Its protein product is CASSIAGTGGYGYTF. The variable domain in full, with the rest retrieved from reference TRBV19 and TRBJ1-2, is DGGITQSPKYLFRKEGQNVTLSCEQNLNHDAMYWYRQDPGQGLRLIYYSQIVNDFQKGDIAEGYSVSREKKESFPLTVTSAQKNPTAFYLCASSIAGTGGYGYTFGSGTRLTVV.

This clonotype turned up a few times. The chain employs TRBV4-1 and TRBJ2-1; perhaps D is TRBD1 or TRBD2 (5 bases each). V lost 6 bases and J 5 bases, leaving 14 bases between the germline ends. The germline gives CDR1 MGHRA, CDR2 YSYEKL. This CDR3 is built from 14 residues. CDR3 in DNA: TGCGCCAGCAGTCGGGACCGTCCCGACAATGAGCAGTTCTTC. Protein product: CASSRDRPDNEQFF.

The chain recombines TRBV2 with TRBJ2-3, with 8 bases lining up with TRBD2. The CDR3 consists of 15 residues. V shed 6 bases and J 6 bases; nucleotides not matched to a gene: 11. CDR1 and CDR2 (germline): SNHLY, FYNNEI. In DNA, the CDR3 is TGTGCCAGCAGGCCCTTAGCGGGATTCGCTGATACGCAGTATTTT. Protein sequence: CASRPLAGFADTQYF.

This clonotype has ten or more counts. This chain uses TRBV3-1 with TRBJ2-7, with 7 bases identical to TRBD2. The CDR3 runs to 11 residues. Germline V lookup: CDR1 LGHDT, CDR2 YNNKEL (reference sequence). Trimming took 1 base from V and 10 from J; bases not matched to a gene: 1. The DNA for the CDR3 is TGTGCCAGCAGCCAAGCGGGAGGCCAGTACTTC. Residues: CASSQAGGQYF.

The sample holds a few counts of this clonotype. V gene TRBV9 combines with J gene TRBJ1-1; a possible D gene is TRBD1 (6 bases). Trimming stripped 5 bases from V and 7 bases from J, with 15 bases between. CDR3 length: 13 amino acids. Germline V gene data show CDR1 as SGDLS and CDR2 as YYNGEE. The CDR3 nucleotides read TGTGCCAGCAGTGTCGGGGTGGACAGTGAAGCTTTCTTT. Residues: CASSVGVDSEAFF.

At least ten counts were recorded for this clonotype. V and J are TRBV29-1 and TRBJ2-1; possibly TRBD1 or TRBD2 for D (5 bases each). Germline-derived CDR1 and CDR2 are SQVTM and ANQGSEA. V was cut by 7 bases and J by 10 bases, with 20 bases left in between. The length of the CDR3 is 13 residues. In DNA, the CDR3 is TGCAGCGCCTACGGGACGGCCGCGGGCGAGCAGTTCTTC. It codes for CSAYGTAAGEQFF.

This clonotype has at least ten counts. J is TRBJ2-3 and V is TRBV20-1, with 11 bases aligning to TRBD2. V shed 6 bases, J shed 1 base, and the junction held 15 bases outside the gene matches. Germline loops: CDR1 DFQATT, CDR2 SNEGSKA (reference sequence). This CDR3 contains 18 residues. CDR3: CSADLAGGGLIGTDTQYF. In nucleotides, the CDR3 is TGCAGTGCAGACCTAGCGGGGGGAGGTCTTATTGGCACAGATACGCAGTATTTT.

This clonotype was recorded at least ten times. V is TRBV29-1 and J is TRBJ1-1; TRBD1 is a possible D gene (6 bases). This CDR3 is built from 11 residues. CDR1 SQVTM and CDR2 ANQGSEA come from the germline V gene. The DNA for the CDR3 is TGCATCTTACAGGGTTGCACTGAAGCTTTCTTT. Translated: CILQGCTEAFF. The variable domain in full, with the rest retrieved from reference TRBV29-1 and TRBJ1-1, is SAVISQKPSRDICQRGTSLTIQCQVDSQVTMMFWYRQQPGQSLTLIATANQGSEATYESGFVIDKFPISRPNLTFSTLTVSNMSPEDSSIYLCILQGCTEAFFGQGTRLTVV.

This sequence joins TRBV30 and TRBJ2-1; no reliable D call. The V end lost 0 bases, the J end lost 9 bases, and 6 bases lay between the germline ends. CDR1 and CDR2 from the germline V gene are GTSNPN and SVGIG (reference sequence). The CDR3 loop spans 11 amino acids. This CDR3 is CAWSVVREQFF. In DNA form, the CDR3 reads TGTGCCTGGAGTGTAGTACGTGAGCAGTTCTTC. Combining the CDR3 with reference TRBV30 and TRBJ2-1 gives the whole variable domain SQTIHQWPATLVQPVGSPLSLECTVEGTSNPNLYWYRQAAGRGLQLLFYSVGIGQISSEVPQNLSASRPQDRQFILSSKKLLLSDSGFYLCAWSVVREQFFGPGTRLTVL.

This clonotype was picked up many times. The rearrangement uses TRBV27 and TRBJ2-7, with 7 bases matching TRBD1. Unmatched junction bases numbered 7, after V lost 6 bases and J lost 2 bases. Per germline, CDR1 MNHEY and CDR2 SMNVEV (reference sequence). The CDR3 consists of 14 residues. CDR3 in DNA: TGTGCCAGCAGCTGGACAGGCGCCACCTACGAGCAGTACTTC. Translation: CASSWTGATYEQYF.

The table lists this clonotype with many counts. The V call is TRBV12-3 or TRBV12-4, the J call TRBJ1-2; 8 positions agree with TRBD1. CDR3 size: 13 residues. V trimming: 2 bases; J trimming: 6 bases; junction bases outside the gene matches: 2. The CDR3 sequence is CASSLSTGDGYTF. In DNA, the CDR3 is TGTGCCAGCAGTTTATCGACAGGGGATGGCTACACCTTC.

This clonotype was observed at least ten times. The chain has TRBV29-1 and TRBJ2-3; maybe TRBD2 (6 bases). The CDR3 runs to 15 residues. The germline gives CDR1 SQVTM, CDR2 ANQGSEA. V dropped 4 bases and J dropped 1 base, with 15 bases sitting between them. Written as DNA, the CDR3 is TGCAGCGTTGGAGCGGGTGCCGGAGGCACAGATACGCAGTATTTT. This gives the protein CSVGAGAGGTDTQYF.

This clonotype has ten or more counts. This chain connects TRBV7-2 to TRBJ2-2, with no clear D. Germline V CDR1 and CDR2: SGHTA, FQGNSA. V shed 5 bases and J shed 0 bases, with 7 bases lying between them. This CDR3 spans 14 amino acids. CDR3 bases: TGTGCCAGCAGCCGCGGATCGAACACCGGGGAGCTGTTTTTT. Encoded protein: CASSRGSNTGELFF.

This clonotype appeared a few times. The rearrangement links TRBV20-1 to TRBJ2-7, with TRBD2 identical over 10 bases. Germline values: CDR1 DFQATT, CDR2 SNEGSKA (reference sequence). This CDR3 contains 15 residues. The junction had 5 bases not matched to a gene; V was cut back by 0 bases and J by 3 bases. The CDR3 nucleotides are TGCAGTGCTAGAGATCAAACTAGCGGGGACTACGAGCAGTACTTC. Translated, it gives CSARDQTSGDYEQYF.

There are many counts of this clonotype. The genes are TRBV7-9 and TRBJ2-5; TRBD2 matches 9 bases. Looked up from germline, CDR1 is SEHNR and CDR2 is FQNEAQ (reference sequence). V dropped 5 bases and J dropped 2; count of bases not matched to a gene: 3. This CDR3 region has 14 residues. CDR3 amino acids: CASSPSGTQETQYF. In DNA form, the CDR3 reads TGTGCCAGCAGCCCTAGCGGGACTCAAGAGACCCAGTACTTC.